This T cell receptor (beta chain) was captured in a study of cytomegalovirus exposure and HLA in healthy donors. Germline V gene data show CDR1 as SGHKS and CDR2 as YYEKEE (reference sequence). V dropped 0 bases and J dropped 6 bases, with 12 bases sitting between them. The CDR3 is 14 amino acids. Vbeta (60) and Jbeta (13) primers were used in the PCR. Sequencing used immunoSEQ multiplex PCR; TCRdb keeps in-frame clones, though not all of them. This table holds more than 110,000 clones, around a tenth found once. This chain links TRBV5-5 with TRBJ2-5; perhaps TRBD2 as D (5 bases). Material: PBMCs. This sequence originates from a man over 45 in good health and CMV-seronegative. The CDR3 DNA reads TGTGCCAGCAGCTTGGGAGGGCCGCCGAAGACCCAGTACTTC. As protein: CASSLGGPPKTQYF.